This is a list of T cell receptor beta chains from one sample in a study of blood T cell repertoires in COVID-19. Here immunoSEQ multiplex PCR was the method, and the copy in TCRdb shows in-frame clones only, minus some. The sample gives some 97,000 clones, 85% of which show up once; roughly 12% is in the top ten. The sequencing sample was made of peripheral blood. Receptors were obtained from a man in his fifties with active or convalescent COVID-19. The CDR3 runs from the conserved cysteine through the conserved F or W. Each record gives: clone size, D gene, J gene, V gene, CDR3 protein, CDR3 DNA. The D gene is left open where the match is weak. Not every row has a clone size; where given, it reads once, few, many or a size class.

>-|-|TRBJ2-3|TRBV10-3
CAIRVIRQNTDTQYF
TGTGCCATCAGGGTAATAAGACAAAACACAGATACGCAGTATTTT
>-|-|TRBJ1-3|TRBV30
CAWSVSRGRNTIYF
TGTGCCTGGAGTGTCAGCAGGGGAAGAAACACCATATATTTT
>-|TRBD2|TRBJ2-3|TRBV6-1
CASDSGRADTQYF
TGTGCCAGCGATAGCGGGAGGGCAGATACGCAGTATTTT
>once|-|TRBJ1-3|TRBV14
CASSEYRTSGNTIYF
TGTGCCAGCAGCGAGTACAGGACCTCTGGAAACACCATATATTTT
>-|-|TRBJ2-3|TRBV7-3
CASSLEGTDTQYF
TGTGCCAGCAGCTTAGAGGGCACAGATACGCAGTATTTT
>once|TRBD1|TRBJ2-7|TRBV28
CASTETGGSLYEQYF
TGTGCCAGCACCGAAACAGGGGGGTCTTTGTACGAGCAGTACTTC
>once|-|TRBJ2-5|TRBV5-4
CASSWGVGGPPQETQYF
TGTGCCAGCAGCTGGGGGGTTGGGGGTCCCCCCCAAGAGACCCAGTACTTC
>-|TRBD1|TRBJ2-4|TRBV18
CASSPTGDVDIQYF
TGTGCCAGCTCACCAACAGGGGACGTTGACATTCAGTACTTC
>-|TRBD1|TRBJ2-7|TRBV11-2
CASSRESGQYEQYF
TGTGCCAGCAGCCGCGAATCGGGACAGTACGAGCAGTACTTC
>-|-|TRBJ2-1|TRBV12-3/TRBV12-4
CASSLSARNEQFF
TGTGCCAGCAGTTTGAGCGCGCGAAATGAGCAGTTCTTC
>-|TRBD2|TRBJ2-1|TRBV5-1
CASSLLGTSGNEQFF
TGCGCCAGCAGCTTGCTAGGGACTAGCGGTAATGAGCAGTTCTTC
>once|-|TRBJ2-7|TRBV29-1
CSVEDLSYEQYF
TGCAGCGTTGAAGATCTGAGCTACGAGCAGTACTTC
>-|-|TRBJ2-7|TRBV6-5
CASSYGTTYEQYF
TGTGCCAGCAGTTACGGGACAACCTACGAGCAGTACTTC
>-|TRBD2|TRBJ2-1|TRBV5-1
CASSPGTSGADEQFF
TGCGCCAGCAGCCCCGGGACTAGCGGTGCAGATGAGCAGTTCTTC
>-|TRBD1|TRBJ1-2|TRBV4-1
CASSQGMGTGRYGYTF
TGCGCCAGCAGCCAGGGTATGGGGACAGGGCGCTATGGCTACACCTTC
>-|TRBD2|TRBJ2-1|TRBV27
CASRSAIAGAEGNEQFF
TGTGCCAGCAGGAGCGCCATAGCGGGAGCAGAGGGCAATGAGCAGTTCTTC
>few|-|TRBJ2-6|TRBV4-1
CASSQDQGARAGANVLTF
TGCGCCAGCAGCCAAGATCAAGGGGCAAGAGCTGGGGCCAACGTCCTGACTTTC
>-|-|TRBJ1-1|TRBV13
CASSSGTTIMNTEAFF
TGTGCCAGCAGCTCAGGGACAACCATCATGAACACTGAAGCTTTCTTT
>-|-|TRBJ2-5|TRBV19
CASSIGGQETQYF
TGTGCCAGTAGTATCGGGGGCCAAGAGACCCAGTACTTC
>-|-|TRBJ2-3|TRBV7-2
CASIRPGIFGRLGTDTQYF
TGTGCCAGCATTCGCCCCGGGATTTTCGGTAGACTGGGGACAGATACGCAGTATTTT
>-|-|TRBJ1-1|TRBV12-3/TRBV12-4
CASSSESTEAFF
TGTGCCAGCAGTTCCGAGTCCACTGAAGCTTTCTTT
>once|-|TRBJ2-3|TRBV4-2
CASSATAGGTDTQYF
TGTGCCAGCAGCGCTACGGCGGGTGGCACAGATACGCAGTATTTT
>few|TRBD1|TRBJ1-1|TRBV11-2
CASSHPWTGGNTEAFF
TGTGCCAGCAGCCACCCCTGGACAGGGGGGAACACTGAAGCTTTCTTT
>-|-|TRBJ2-7|TRBV2
CASSVALISEQYF
TGTGCCAGCAGTGTTGCGCTAATCTCCGAGCAGTACTTC
>-|TRBD1|TRBJ1-2|TRBV6-5
CASSLQGNYGYTF
TGTGCCAGCAGCCTACAGGGGAACTATGGCTACACCTTC
>-|-|TRBJ1-5|TRBV27
CASSLQPGSNQPQHF
TGTGCCAGCAGTTTACAGCCAGGGAGCAATCAGCCCCAGCATTTT
>few|-|TRBJ2-3|TRBV6-4
CASSRSGGPTDTQYF
TGTGCCAGCAGTCGTTCCGGAGGACCCACAGATACGCAGTATTTT
>-|-|TRBJ2-7|TRBV21-1
CASSTAGDEQYF
TGTGCCAGCAGCACGGCGGGCGATGAGCAGTACTTC
>-|-|TRBJ1-1|TRBV9
CASTVGRRGTEAFF
TGTGCCAGCACCGTAGGTCGGAGGGGTACTGAAGCTTTCTTT
>-|-|TRBJ2-7|TRBV27
CASSTGGDYEQYF
TGTGCCAGCAGTACCGGCGGGGACTACGAGCAGTACTTC
>-|-|TRBJ1-1|TRBV19
CASTRGADTEAFF
TGTGCCAGTACCCGGGGGGCGGACACTGAAGCTTTCTTT
>-|TRBD1|TRBJ2-7|TRBV27
CASSRGDRGGYEQYF
TGTGCCAGCAGTCGAGGGGACAGGGGCGGCTACGAGCAGTACTTC
>-|-|TRBJ2-2|TRBV5-1
CASSPRRDTGELFF
TGCGCCAGCAGCCCGAGACGGGACACCGGGGAGCTGTTTTTT
>-|-|TRBJ1-2|TRBV6-6
CASSNSGEEAYGYTF
TGTGCCAGCAGTAACTCAGGGGAAGAGGCCTATGGCTACACCTTC
>-|-|TRBJ1-2|TRBV5-1
CASSRNGFSTSDRSYGYTF
TGCGCCAGCAGCCGTAACGGCTTCTCTACCTCCGACAGGTCCTATGGCTACACCTTC
>-|-|TRBJ1-2|TRBV25-1
CASSEWGVGYTF
TGTGCCAGCAGTGAATGGGGAGTTGGCTACACCTTC
>-|-|TRBJ2-5|TRBV7-9
CASSSPRLVLGETQYF
TGTGCCAGCAGCTCGCCCCGACTAGTGCTGGGAGAGACCCAGTACTTC
>-|-|TRBJ1-6|TRBV2
CASTGLSSYNSPLHF
TGTGCCAGCACAGGCCTCAGCTCCTATAATTCACCCCTCCACTTT
>-|TRBD1|TRBJ2-1|TRBV5-6
CASSRTGVNEQFF
TGTGCCAGCAGCCGGACAGGGGTCAATGAGCAGTTCTTC
>-|TRBD1|TRBJ2-1|TRBV19
CASSTQTGTGEQFF
TGTGCCAGTAGTACCCAGACAGGGACGGGTGAGCAGTTCTTC
>-|TRBD1|TRBJ1-2|TRBV11-2
CASSPTGGNQIGYTF
TGTGCCAGCAGCCCGACAGGGGGGAACCAAATTGGCTACACCTTC
>-|TRBD1|TRBJ2-7|TRBV5-1
CASSPDRVAYEQYF
TGCGCCAGCAGCCCCGACAGGGTAGCCTACGAGCAGTACTTC
>-|TRBD1|TRBJ2-7|TRBV13
CASSTSTGTDSYEQYF
TGTGCCAGCAGCACATCAACCGGGACAGACTCCTACGAGCAATACTTC
>-|-|TRBJ2-7|TRBV3-1/TRBV3-2
CASSPRGASSYEQYF
TGTGCCAGCAGCCCCCGGGGTGCTAGCTCCTACGAGCAGTACTTC
>-|-|TRBJ1-5|TRBV11-2
CASSLGRGGGQPQHF
TGTGCCAGCAGCCTAGGCCGAGGGGGGGGTCAGCCCCAGCATTTT
>-|-|TRBJ1-5|TRBV6-5
CATNGQPTGQPQHF
TGTGCCACTAACGGACAGCCGACAGGTCAGCCCCAGCATTTT
>-|TRBD1|TRBJ1-1|TRBV4-1
CASSHPQGGDTEAFF
TGCGCCAGCAGCCACCCACAGGGGGGGGACACTGAAGCTTTCTTT
>many|-|TRBJ1-5|TRBV24-1
CATSDLTGRGNQPQHF
TGTGCCACCAGTGATTTGACAGGGAGAGGCAATCAGCCCCAGCATTTT
>-|TRBD1|TRBJ1-1|TRBV3-1/TRBV3-2
CASSQRWDRGSGEAFF
TGTGCCAGCAGCCAGAGATGGGACAGGGGATCGGGTGAAGCTTTCTTT
>-|-|TRBJ1-5|TRBV6-1
CASSEPGNQPQHF
TGTGCCAGCAGTGAACCGGGCAATCAGCCCCAGCATTTT